This record looks at one TCR beta chain sequence and its context. The method was immunoSEQ multiplex PCR; TCRdb's version includes in-frame clones alone and lacks a portion of them. Of around 150,000 clones listed, roughly 94% are singletons. The record originates from a study of T cell responses to AZD1222 COVID-19 vaccine. The germline gives CDR1 LNHDA, CDR2 SQIVND (reference sequence). V shed 3 bases and J shed 4 bases, with 16 bases lying between them. This CDR3 spans 15 amino acids. V is TRBV19 and J is TRBJ2-7; D not certain. This sample comprised peripheral blood, obtained 28 days after the second AZD1222 dose. This receptor was taken from an adult who received the AZD1222 COVID-19 vaccine. This CDR3 reads CASSIQAEGGYEQYF. The CDR3 DNA is TGTGCCAGTAGTATCCAGGCGGAAGGTGGATACGAGCAGTACTTC.